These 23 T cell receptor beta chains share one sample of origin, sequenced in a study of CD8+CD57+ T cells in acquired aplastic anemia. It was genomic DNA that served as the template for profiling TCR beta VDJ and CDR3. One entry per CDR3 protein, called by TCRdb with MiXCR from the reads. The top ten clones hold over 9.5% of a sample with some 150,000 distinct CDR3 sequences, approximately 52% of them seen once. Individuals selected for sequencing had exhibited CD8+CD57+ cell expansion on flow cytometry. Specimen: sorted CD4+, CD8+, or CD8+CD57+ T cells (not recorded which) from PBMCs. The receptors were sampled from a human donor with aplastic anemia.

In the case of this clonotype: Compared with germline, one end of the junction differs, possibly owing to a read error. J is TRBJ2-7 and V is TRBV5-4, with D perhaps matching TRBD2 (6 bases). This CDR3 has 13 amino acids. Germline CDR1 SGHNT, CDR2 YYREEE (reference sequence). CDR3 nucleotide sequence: TGTGCCAGCACCATCCCCGGGGGAGACGAGCAGTGCTTC. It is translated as CASTIPGGDEQCF.

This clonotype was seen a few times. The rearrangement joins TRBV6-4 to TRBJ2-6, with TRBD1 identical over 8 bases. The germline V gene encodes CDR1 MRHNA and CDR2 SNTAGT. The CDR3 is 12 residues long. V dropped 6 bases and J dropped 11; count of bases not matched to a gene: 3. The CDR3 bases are TGTGCCAGCAGCGGACAGGGACACGTCCTGACTTTC. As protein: CASSGQGHVLTF.

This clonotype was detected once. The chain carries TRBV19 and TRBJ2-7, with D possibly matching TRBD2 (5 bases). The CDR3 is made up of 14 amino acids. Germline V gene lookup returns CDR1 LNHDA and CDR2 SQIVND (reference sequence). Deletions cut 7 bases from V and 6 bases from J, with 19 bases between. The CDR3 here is CASKVDRTGSEQYF. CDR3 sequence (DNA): TGTGCCAGTAAAGTAGACCGGACGGGATCCGAGCAGTACTTC.

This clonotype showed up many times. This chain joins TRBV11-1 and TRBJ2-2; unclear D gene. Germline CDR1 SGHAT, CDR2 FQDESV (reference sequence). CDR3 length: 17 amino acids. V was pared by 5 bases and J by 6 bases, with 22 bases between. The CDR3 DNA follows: TGTGCCAGCAGCCCGTTAGGGATTGGACGGGCGGCCGGGGAGCTGTTTTTT. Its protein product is CASSPLGIGRAAGELFF.

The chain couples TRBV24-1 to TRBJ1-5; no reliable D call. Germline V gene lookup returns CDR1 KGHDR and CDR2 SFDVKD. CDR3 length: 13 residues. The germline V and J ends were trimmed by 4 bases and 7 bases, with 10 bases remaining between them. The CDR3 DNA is TGTGCCACCAGTGACCCAGGAGGACAGCCCCAGCATTTT. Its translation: CATSDPGGQPQHF.

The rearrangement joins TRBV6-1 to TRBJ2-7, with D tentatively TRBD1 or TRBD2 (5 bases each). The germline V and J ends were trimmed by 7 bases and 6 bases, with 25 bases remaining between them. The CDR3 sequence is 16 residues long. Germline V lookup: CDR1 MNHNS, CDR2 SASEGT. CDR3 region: CASTHTIGQGAVEQYF. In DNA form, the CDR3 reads TGTGCCAGCACCCACACAATAGGTCAGGGAGCGGTCGAGCAGTACTTC.

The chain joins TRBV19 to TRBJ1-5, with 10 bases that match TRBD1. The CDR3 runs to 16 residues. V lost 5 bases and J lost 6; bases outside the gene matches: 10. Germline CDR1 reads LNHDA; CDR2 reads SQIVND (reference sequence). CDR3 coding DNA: TGTGCCAGTAGTGGCCACCGGGACAGGGGTAGTCAGCCCCAGCATTTT. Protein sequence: CASSGHRDRGSQPQHF.

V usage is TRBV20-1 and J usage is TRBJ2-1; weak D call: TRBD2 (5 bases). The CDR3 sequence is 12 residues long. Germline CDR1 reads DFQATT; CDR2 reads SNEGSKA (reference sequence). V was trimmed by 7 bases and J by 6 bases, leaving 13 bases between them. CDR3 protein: CSGHHGGNEQFF. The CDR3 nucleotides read TGCAGTGGACACCACGGAGGCAATGAGCAGTTCTTC.

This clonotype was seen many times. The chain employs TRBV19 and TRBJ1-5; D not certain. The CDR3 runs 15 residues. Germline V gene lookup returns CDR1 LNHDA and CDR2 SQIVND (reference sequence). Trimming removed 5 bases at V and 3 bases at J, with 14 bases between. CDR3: CASSWSQDSNQPQHF. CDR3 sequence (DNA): TGTGCCAGTAGTTGGTCACAAGACTCCAATCAGCCCCAGCATTTT.

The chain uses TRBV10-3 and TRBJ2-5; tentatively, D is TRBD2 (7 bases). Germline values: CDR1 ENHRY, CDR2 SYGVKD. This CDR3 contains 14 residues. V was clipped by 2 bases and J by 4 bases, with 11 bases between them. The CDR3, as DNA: TGTGCCATCAGTGAGGGGGGCGGGGGAGAGACCCAGTACTTC. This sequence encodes CAISEGGGGETQYF.

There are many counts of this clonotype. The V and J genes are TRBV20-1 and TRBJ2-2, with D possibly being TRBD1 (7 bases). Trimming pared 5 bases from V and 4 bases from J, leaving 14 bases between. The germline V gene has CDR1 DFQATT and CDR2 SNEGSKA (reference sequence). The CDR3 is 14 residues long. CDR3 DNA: TGCAGTGCTTGGGGGCAGGGGGGCACCGGGGAGCTGTTTTTT. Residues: CSAWGQGGTGELFF.

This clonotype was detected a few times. The CDR3 DNA sequence: TGTGCCAGCACTCTTAATGCGGCCCTCCACTTT. Protein product: CASTLNAALHF. V is TRBV25-1 and J is TRBJ1-6; D gene ambiguous. The V gene lost 7 bases and the J gene lost 14 bases, with 12 bases spanning the gap. From germline, CDR1 is MGHDK and CDR2 SYGVNS. The length of the CDR3 is 11 residues.

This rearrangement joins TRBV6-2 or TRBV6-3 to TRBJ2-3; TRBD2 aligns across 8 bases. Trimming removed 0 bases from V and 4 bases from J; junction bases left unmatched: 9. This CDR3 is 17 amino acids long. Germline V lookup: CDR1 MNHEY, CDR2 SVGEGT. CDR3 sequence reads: CASSYSLPGGPADTQYF. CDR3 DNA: TGTGCCAGCAGTTACTCGCTTCCGGGGGGGCCTGCAGATACGCAGTATTTT.

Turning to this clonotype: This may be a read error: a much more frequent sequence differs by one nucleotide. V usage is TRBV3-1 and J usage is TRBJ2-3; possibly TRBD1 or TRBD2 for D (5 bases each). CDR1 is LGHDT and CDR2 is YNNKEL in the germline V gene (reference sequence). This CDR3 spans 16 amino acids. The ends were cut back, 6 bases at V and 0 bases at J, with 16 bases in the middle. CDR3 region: CASRPSARGSTDTQYF. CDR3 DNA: TGTGCCAGCAGGCCCTCGGCGAGGGGCAGCACAGATACGCAGTATTTT.

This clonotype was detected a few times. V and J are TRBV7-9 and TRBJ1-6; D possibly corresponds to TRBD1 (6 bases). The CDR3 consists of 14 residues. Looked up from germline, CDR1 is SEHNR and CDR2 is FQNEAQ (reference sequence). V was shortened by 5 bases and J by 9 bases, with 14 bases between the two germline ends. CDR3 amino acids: CASSTDRFGSPLHF. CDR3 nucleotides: TGTGCCAGCAGCACTGACAGGTTCGGTTCACCCCTCCACTTT.

DNA of the CDR3: TGCAGTGCTACCGGACTAGCGGGGGGCCGGCTGTACTTC. Its translation is CSATGLAGGRLYF. The chain carries TRBV20-1 and TRBJ2-5, with TRBD2 matching 14 bases. The CDR3 runs to 13 residues. With V trimmed by 4 bases and J by 13 bases, 8 bases remained unmatched. CDR1 is DFQATT, CDR2 SNEGSKA, per germline (reference sequence).

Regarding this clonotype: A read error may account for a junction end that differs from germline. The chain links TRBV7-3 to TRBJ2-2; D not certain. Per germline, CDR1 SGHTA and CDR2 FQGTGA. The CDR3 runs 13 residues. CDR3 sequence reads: CASNRLSSGELFF. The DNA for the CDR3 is TGTGCTAGCAACCGCTTGTCCTCCGGGGAGCTGTTTTTT.

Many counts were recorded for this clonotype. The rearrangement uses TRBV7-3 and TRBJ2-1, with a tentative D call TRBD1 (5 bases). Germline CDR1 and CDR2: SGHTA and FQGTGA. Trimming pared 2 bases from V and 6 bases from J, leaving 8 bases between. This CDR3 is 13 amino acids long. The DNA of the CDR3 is TGTGCCAGCAGCTTACCAGGGTCCAATGAGCAGTTCTTC. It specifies CASSLPGSNEQFF.

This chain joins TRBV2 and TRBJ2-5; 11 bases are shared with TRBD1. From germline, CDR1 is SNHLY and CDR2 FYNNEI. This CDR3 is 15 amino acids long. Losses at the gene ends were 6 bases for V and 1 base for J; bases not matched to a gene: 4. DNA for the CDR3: TGTGCCAGCAGGGAGGACAGGGGGCCCCAAGAGACCCAGTACTTC. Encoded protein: CASREDRGPQETQYF.

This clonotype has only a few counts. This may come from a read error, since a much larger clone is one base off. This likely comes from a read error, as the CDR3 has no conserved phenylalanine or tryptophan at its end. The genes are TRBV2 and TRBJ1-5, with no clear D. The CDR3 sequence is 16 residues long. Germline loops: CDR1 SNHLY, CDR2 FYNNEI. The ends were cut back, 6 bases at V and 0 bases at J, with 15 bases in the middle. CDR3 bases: TGTGCCAGCAGCCCCGGTCCCTACCATAGCAATCAGCCCCAGCATTCT. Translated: CASSPGPYHSNQPQHS.

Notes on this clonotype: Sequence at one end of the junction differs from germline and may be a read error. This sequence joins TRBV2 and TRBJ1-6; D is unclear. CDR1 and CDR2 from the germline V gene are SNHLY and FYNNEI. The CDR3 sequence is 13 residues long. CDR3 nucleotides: TGTGCCAGCAGTGCCATGAGGGCCTCACCCCCCCACTTT. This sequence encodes CASSAMRASPPHF. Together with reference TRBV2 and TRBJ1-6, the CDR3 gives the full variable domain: EPEVTQTPSHQVTQMGQEVILRCVPISNHLYFYWYRQILGQKVEFLVSFYNNEISEKSEIFDDQFSVERPDGSNFTLKIRSTKLEDSAMYFCASSAMRASPPHFGNGTRLTVT.

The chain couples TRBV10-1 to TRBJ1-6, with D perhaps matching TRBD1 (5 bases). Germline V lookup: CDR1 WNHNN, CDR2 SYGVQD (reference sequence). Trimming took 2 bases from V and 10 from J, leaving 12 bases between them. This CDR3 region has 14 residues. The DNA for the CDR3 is TGCGCCAGCAGTGAGGCAGGGACCGGATCACCCCTCCACTTT. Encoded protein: CASSEAGTGSPLHF.

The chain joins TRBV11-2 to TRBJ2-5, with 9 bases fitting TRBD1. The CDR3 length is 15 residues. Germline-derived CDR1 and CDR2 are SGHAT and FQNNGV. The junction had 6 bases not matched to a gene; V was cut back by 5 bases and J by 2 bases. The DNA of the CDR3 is TGTGCCAGCAGCCCCGGGGACAGGGAACAAGAGACCCAGTACTTC. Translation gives CASSPGDREQETQYF.